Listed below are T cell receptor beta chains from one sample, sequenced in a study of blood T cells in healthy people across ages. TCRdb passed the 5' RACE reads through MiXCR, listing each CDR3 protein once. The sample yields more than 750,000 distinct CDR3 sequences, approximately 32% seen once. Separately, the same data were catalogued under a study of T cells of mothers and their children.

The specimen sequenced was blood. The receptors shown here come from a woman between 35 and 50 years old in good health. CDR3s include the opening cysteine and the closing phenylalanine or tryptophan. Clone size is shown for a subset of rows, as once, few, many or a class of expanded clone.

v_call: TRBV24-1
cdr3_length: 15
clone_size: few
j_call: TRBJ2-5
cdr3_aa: CATSEGGLKRETQYF

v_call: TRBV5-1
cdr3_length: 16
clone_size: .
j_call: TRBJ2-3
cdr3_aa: CASSLSGGPNTDTQYF

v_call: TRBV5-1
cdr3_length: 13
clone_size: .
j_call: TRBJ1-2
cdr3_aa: CASSPHQSFGYTF

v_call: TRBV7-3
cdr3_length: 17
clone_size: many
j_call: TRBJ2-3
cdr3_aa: CASSATIGQGATDTQYF

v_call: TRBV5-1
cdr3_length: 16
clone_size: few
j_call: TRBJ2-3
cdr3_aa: CASSLTLGRGTDTQYF

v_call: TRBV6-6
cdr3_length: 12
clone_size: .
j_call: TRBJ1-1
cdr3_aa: CASSHRGLEAFF

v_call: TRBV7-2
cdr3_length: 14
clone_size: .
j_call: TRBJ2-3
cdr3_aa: CASSPTADIATQYF

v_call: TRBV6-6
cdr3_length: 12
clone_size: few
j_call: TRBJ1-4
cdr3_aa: CASSLQDEKLFF

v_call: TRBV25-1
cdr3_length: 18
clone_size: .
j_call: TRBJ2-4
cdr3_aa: CVSSDQGLVSWGKNIQYF

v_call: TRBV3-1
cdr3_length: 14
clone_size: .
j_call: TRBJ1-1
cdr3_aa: CASSQMRGRGEAFF

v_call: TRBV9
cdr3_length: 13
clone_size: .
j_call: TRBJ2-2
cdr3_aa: CASSPMATGELFF

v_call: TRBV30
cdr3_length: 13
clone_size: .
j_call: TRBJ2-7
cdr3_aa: CAWRAGQVYEQYF